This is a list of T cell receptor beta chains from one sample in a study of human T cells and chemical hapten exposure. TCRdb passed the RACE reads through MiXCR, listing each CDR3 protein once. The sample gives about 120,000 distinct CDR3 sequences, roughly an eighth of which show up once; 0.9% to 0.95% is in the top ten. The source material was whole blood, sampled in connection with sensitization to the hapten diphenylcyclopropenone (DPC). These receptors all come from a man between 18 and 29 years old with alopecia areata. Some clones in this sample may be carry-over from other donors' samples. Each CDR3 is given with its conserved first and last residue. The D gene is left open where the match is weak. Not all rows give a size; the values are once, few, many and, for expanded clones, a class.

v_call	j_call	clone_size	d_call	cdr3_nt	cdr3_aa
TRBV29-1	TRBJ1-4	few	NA	TGCAGCGCTGATGGGCTGTTTTTT	CSADGLFF
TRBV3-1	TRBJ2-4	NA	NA	TGTGCCAGCAGCCAAGAACTAGCCAAAAACATTCAGTACTTC	CASSQELAKNIQYF
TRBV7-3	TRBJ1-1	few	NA	TGTGCCAGCAGCTTAACGTATAAGAACACTGAAGCTTTCTTT	CASSLTYKNTEAFF
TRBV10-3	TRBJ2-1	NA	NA	TGTGCCATCAGTGAGTCGAAGTTTCCATGGGGGCGCGAATCCTACAATGAGCAGTTCTTC	CAISESKFPWGRESYNEQFF
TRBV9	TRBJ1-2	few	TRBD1	TGTGCCAGCAGCGGCAGGGGGCTCGGCTACACCTTC	CASSGRGLGYTF
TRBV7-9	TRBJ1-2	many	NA	TGTGCCAGCAGCTTATTGGGCTCACAAACCTATGGCTACACCTTC	CASSLLGSQTYGYTF
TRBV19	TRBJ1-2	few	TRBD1	TGTGCCAGTAGTATGCCGGGACAGGGGGCTTATGGCTACACCTTC	CASSMPGQGAYGYTF
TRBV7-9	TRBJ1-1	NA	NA	TGTGCCAGCAGCCCACGGGATTTAATGAACACTGAAGCTTTCTTT	CASSPRDLMNTEAFF
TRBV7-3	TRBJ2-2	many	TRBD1	TGTGCCAGCAGCCCAGGGGGCCCCGGGGAGCTGTTTTTT	CASSPGGPGELFF
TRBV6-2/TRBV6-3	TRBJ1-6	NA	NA	TGTGCCAGCAGTTACCAGACACTTCTTAATTCACCCCTCCACTTT	CASSYQTLLNSPLHF
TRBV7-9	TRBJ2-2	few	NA	TGTGTCAGCAGCTTTTCTGGACAGAGCTCGGCCACCGGGGAGCTGTTTTTT	CVSSFSGQSSATGELFF
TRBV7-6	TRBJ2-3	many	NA	TGTGCCAGCAGCTTAGAGATAAGCGGCGTTAGCACAGATACGCAGTATTTT	CASSLEISGVSTDTQYF
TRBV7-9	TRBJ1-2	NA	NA	TGTGCCAGCAGCTTTGCCGGGAACTATGGCTACACCTTC	CASSFAGNYGYTF
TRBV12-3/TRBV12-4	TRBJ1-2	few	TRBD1	TGTGCCAGCACAGGACAGGGAGGGAACTATGGCTACACCTTC	CASTGQGGNYGYTF
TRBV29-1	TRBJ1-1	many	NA	TGCAGCGTCTTGCCCGGGACATGGGATGAAGCTTTCTTT	CSVLPGTWDEAFF
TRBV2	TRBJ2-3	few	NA	TGTGCCAGCAGCGAGGGACACTTTAGCACAGATACGCAGTATTTT	CASSEGHFSTDTQYF
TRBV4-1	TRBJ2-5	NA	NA	TGCGCCAGCAGCCAAGATCTCCCGGCAGTAGAGACCCAGTACTTC	CASSQDLPAVETQYF
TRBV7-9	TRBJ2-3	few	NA	TGTGCCAGCCGTCTCTTGGCGGCGAGCACAGATACGCAGTATTTT	CASRLLAASTDTQYF
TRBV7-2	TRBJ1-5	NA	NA	TGTGTCAGCCAACTTAGGGGGTCGTTTAGCAATCAGCCCCAGCATTTT	CVSQLRGSFSNQPQHF
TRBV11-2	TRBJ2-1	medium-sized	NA	TGTGCCAGCAGCCCCCTACGTGCGGACCAAGGACGGAGGAATGAGCAGTTCTTC	CASSPLRADQGRRNEQFF
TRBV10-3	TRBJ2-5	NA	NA	TGTGCCATCAGCTGGGGGATTGAAGAGACCCAGTACTTC	CAISWGIEETQYF
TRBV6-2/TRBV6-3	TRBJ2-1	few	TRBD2	TGTGCCAGCAGCTCCCCTAGCGGGCTCTCGTACAATGAGCAGTTCTTC	CASSSPSGLSYNEQFF
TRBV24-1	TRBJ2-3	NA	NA	TGTGCCACCAGTGAGGATACGCAGTATTTT	CATSEDTQYF
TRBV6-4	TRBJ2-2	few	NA	TGTGCCAGCAGTGACAAGAACACCGGGGAGCTGTTTTTT	CASSDKNTGELFF
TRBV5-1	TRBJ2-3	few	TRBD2	TGCGCCAGCAGCTTGGGGTTAGCGGGGGGAACCACAGATACGCAGTATTTT	CASSLGLAGGTTDTQYF
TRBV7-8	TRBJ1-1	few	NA	TGTGCCAGCAGCTCGGCGGTTAACACTGAAGCTTTCTTT	CASSSAVNTEAFF
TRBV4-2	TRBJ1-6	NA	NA	TGTGCCAGCAGCCAAGAAAACTCAGGGTCGGCTTCACCCCTCCACTTT	CASSQENSGSASPLHF
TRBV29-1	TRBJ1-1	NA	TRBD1	TGCAGCGCCCAGGAACAGGGGATTTGGACTGAAGCTTTCTTT	CSAQEQGIWTEAFF
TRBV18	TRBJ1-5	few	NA	TGTGCCAGCTCACCCATGGGGGTTGATCAGCCCCAGCATTTT	CASSPMGVDQPQHF
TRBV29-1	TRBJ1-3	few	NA	TGCAGCGTGGGGGACTCGAGCTCTGGAAACACCATATATTTT	CSVGDSSSGNTIYF
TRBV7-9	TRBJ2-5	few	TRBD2	TGTGCCAGCAGCTCGACTAGCAGGGAGACCCAGTACTTC	CASSSTSRETQYF
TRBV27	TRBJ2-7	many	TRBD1	TGTGCCAGCAGTTTGACAGGGGACTACGAGCAGTACTTC	CASSLTGDYEQYF
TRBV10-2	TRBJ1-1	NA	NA	TGCGCCAGCAGCATCGAAGAACTGAACACTGAAGCTTTCTTT	CASSIEELNTEAFF
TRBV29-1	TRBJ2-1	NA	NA	TGCAGCGTTGTGTACCTAGACCGTGAGCAGTTCTTC	CSVVYLDREQFF
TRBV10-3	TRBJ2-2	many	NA	TGTGCCATCAGTGAGTCAGATAAAATCACCGGGGAGCTGTTTTTT	CAISESDKITGELFF
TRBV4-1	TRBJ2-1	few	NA	TGCGCCAGCAGCCAAGGTCTCCGGGGTGGGTCCTACAATGAGCAGTTCTTC	CASSQGLRGGSYNEQFF
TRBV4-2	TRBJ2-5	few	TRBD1	TGTGCCAGCAGCCAACACAACCTGGACAGGCTGAGGCTTGAGACCCAGTACTTC	CASSQHNLDRLRLETQYF
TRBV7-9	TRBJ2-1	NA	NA	TGTGCCAGCAGCTCCAAACGTCCCGGGACTTCAAATGAGCAGTTCTTC	CASSSKRPGTSNEQFF
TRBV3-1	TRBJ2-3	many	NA	TGTGCCAGCAGCCATAGGGGACGGAGGTCCGGCACAGATACGCAGTATTTT	CASSHRGRRSGTDTQYF
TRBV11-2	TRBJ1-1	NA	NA	TGTGCCAGCAGCTTAGCTTTGACATGCGAAGCTTTCTTT	CASSLALTCEAFF
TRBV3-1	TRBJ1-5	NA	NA	TGTGCCAGCAGCCAAGGTCCGGGGAGCCAGCCCCAGCATTTT	CASSQGPGSQPQHF
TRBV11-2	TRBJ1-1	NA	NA	TGTGCCAGCAGCTTACGCAGCTCTCTACCTATGAACACTGAAGCTTTCTTT	CASSLRSSLPMNTEAFF
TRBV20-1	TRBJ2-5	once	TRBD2	TGCAGTGCTAGACTTCCGGGACTAGACGCCCAAGAGACCCAGTACTTC	CSARLPGLDAQETQYF
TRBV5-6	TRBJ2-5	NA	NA	TGTGCCAGCAGCTTGAGGACCCAAGAGACCCAGTACTTC	CASSLRTQETQYF
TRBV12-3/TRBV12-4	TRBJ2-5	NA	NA	TGTGCCAGCAGTTTTCTGGAGACCCAGTACTTC	CASSFLETQYF
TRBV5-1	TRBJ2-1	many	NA	TGCGCCAGCAGCTTGCGGCAGATCAATGAGCAGTTCTTC	CASSLRQINEQFF
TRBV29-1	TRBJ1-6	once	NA	TGCAGCGTCGGATCCCTGAATTCACCCCTCCACTTT	CSVGSLNSPLHF
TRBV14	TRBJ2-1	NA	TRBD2	TGTGCCAGCAGCCCGTCGGAGGGAAACGAAAGGGAGGGGAACTACAATGAGCAGTTCTTC	CASSPSEGNEREGNYNEQFF
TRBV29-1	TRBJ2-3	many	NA	TGCAGCGTTGAACCCCCCTCTAGGGGAGATACGCAGTATTTT	CSVEPPSRGDTQYF
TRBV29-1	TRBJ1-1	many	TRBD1	TGCAGCGTTGAGGGGACAGGGGGGGCTTTCTTT	CSVEGTGGAFF
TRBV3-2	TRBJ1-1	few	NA	TGTGCCAGCAGCAAGACAGGGAGAGTCTTCACTGAAGCTTTCTTT	CASSKTGRVFTEAFF